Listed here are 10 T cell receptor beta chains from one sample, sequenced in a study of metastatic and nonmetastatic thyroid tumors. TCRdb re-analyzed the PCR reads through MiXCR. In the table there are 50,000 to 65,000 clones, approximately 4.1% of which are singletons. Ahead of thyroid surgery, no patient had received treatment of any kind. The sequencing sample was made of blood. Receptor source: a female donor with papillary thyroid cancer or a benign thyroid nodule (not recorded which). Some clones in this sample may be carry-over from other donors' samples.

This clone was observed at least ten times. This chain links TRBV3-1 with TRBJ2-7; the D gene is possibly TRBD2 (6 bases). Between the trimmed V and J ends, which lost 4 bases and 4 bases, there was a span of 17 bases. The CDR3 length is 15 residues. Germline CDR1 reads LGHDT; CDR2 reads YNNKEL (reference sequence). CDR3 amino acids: CASSRNRLDRYEQYF. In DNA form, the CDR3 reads TGTGCCAGCAGCCGAAATCGACTAGATCGTTACGAGCAGTACTTC.

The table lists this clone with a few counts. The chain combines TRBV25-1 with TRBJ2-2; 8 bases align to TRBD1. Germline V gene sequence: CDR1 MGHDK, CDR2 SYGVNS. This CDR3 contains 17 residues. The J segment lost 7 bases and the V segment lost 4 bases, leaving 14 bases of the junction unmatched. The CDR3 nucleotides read TGTGCCAGCAGTGTCATTTCCGGGACAGGACAGAGCGGGGAGCTGTTTTTT. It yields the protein CASSVISGTGQSGELFF.

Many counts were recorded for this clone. CDR3 loop: CSARDEWERTSTDTQYF. The CDR3 DNA reads TGCAGTGCTAGAGATGAGTGGGAGCGAACTAGCACAGATACGCAGTATTTT. The rearrangement links TRBV20-1 to TRBJ2-3; TRBD2 might be the D (5 bases). The germline V gene encodes CDR1 DFQATT and CDR2 SNEGSKA (reference sequence). V lost 0 bases, J lost 0 bases, and 16 bases lay in between. The CDR3 is 17 residues long.

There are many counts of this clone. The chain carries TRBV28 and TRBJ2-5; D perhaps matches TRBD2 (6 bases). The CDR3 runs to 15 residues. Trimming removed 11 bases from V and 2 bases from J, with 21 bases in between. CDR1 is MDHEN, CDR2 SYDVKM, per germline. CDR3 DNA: TGTGCCGGCAACCTACTTAGCGGCCCACAAGAGACCCAGTACTTC. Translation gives CAGNLLSGPQETQYF.

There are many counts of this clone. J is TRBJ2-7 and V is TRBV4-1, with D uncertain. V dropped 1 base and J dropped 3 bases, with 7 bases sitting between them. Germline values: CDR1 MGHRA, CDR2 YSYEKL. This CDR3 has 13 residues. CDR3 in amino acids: CASSQAKGYEQYF. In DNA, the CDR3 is TGCGCCAGCAGCCAAGCGAAGGGCTACGAGCAGTACTTC.

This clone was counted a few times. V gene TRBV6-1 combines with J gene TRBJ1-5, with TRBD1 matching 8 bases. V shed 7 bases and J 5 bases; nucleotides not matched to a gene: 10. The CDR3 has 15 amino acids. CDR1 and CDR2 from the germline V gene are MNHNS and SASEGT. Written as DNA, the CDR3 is TGTGCCAGCAAACCTAGTTCAGGGGGCTATCAGCCCCAGCATTTT. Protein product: CASKPSSGGYQPQHF.

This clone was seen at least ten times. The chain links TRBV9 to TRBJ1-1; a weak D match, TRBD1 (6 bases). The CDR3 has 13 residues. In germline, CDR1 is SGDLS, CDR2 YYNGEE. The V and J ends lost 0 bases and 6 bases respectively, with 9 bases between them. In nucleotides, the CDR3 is TGTGCCAGCAGCGTAGACAGGGTTTCTGAAGCTTTCTTT. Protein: CASSVDRVSEAFF.

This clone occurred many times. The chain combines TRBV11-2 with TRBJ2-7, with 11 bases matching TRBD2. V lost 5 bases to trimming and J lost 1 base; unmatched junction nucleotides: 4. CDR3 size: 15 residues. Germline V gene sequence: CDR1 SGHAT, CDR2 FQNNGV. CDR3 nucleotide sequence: TGTGCCAGCAGCGCTACTAGCGGGAGTTCCTACGAGCAGTACTTC. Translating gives CASSATSGSSYEQYF.

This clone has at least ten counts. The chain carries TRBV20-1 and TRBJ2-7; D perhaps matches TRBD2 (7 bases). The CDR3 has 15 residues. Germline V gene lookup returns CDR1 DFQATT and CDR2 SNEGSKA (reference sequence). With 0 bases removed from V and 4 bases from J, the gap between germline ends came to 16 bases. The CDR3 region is CSARDGGEGVYEQYF. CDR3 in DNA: TGCAGTGCTAGAGATGGGGGGGAGGGGGTATACGAGCAGTACTTC.

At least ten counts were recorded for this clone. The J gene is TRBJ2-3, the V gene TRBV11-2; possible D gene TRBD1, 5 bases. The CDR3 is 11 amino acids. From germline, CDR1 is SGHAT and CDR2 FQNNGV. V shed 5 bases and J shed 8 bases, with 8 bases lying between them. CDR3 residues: CASSQGFTQYF. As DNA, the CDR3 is TGTGCCAGCAGCCAGGGATTTACGCAGTATTTT.